The source of this TCR beta chain is a study of Graves' ophthalmopathy and Graves' hyperthyroidism. Study-wide results and limits: The majority of expanded thyroid clonotypes above 0.001 frequency also occurred in blood.

V was trimmed by 4 bases and J by 6 bases, leaving 13 bases between them. The germline CDR1 and CDR2 sequences are DFQATT and SNEGSKA (reference sequence). The CDR3 covers 12 residues. There are many counts of this clonotype. The antigen is not known. Amplification of TCR beta CDR3 regions used RNA transcripts. The library came from an HTBI-primed first-round RT-PCR and a second-round multiplex PCR. One entry per CDR3 protein, called by TCRdb with MiXCR from the multiplex PCR reads. The data contain fewer than 400,000 distinct CDR3 sequences, around 20% of them seen just once; the ten biggest clones take up 1.6%.

This TCR came from a woman aged 18 to 35 with Graves' ophthalmopathy. Sequenced sample: peripheral blood. This sequence joins TRBV20-1 and TRBJ2-7; D perhaps matches TRBD1 (7 bases). CDR3 region: CSATRGDSEQYF. The CDR3 DNA reads as TGCAGTGCTACAAGGGGGGACAGCGAGCAGTACTTC.